These 31 T cell receptor beta chains were all obtained from the same sample, sequenced in a study of T-cell reconstitution after alpha-beta-depleted transplantation in children. TCRbeta library construction was performed incorporating unique molecular identifiers. TCRdb recomputed calls from the PCR reads with MiXCR, one row per CDR3 protein. The sample carries approximately 300,000 distinct CDR3 sequences, about 9.9% recorded once. This sample comprised peripheral blood, obtained 180 days after TCRalphabeta/CD19-depleted stem cell transplant. These receptors were obtained from a male patient between 2 and 9 years old who had a stem cell transplant for chronic granulomatous disease, so the T cells may come from the graft donor.

As to this clonotype: With a much larger clone just one base away, this may be a read error. The gene calls are TRBV10-3 and TRBJ2-7; D is tentatively TRBD1 or TRBD2 (6 bases each). The germline V gene has CDR1 ENHRY and CDR2 SYGVKD. This CDR3 region has 12 residues. CDR3 sequence (DNA): TGTGTCATCACCGGGGGCGCCTCCGAGCAGTACTTC. The encoded protein is CVITGGASEQYF.

There are many counts of this clonotype. The V and J genes are TRBV5-1 and TRBJ2-3; 9 positions agree with TRBD2. The V gene end was trimmed by 5 bases and the J gene end by 0 bases; junction bases not matched to a gene: 7. Germline values: CDR1 SGHRS, CDR2 YFSETQ. This CDR3 has 16 amino acids. The CDR3 is CASRLTSGGSTDTQYF. The CDR3, as DNA: TGCGCCAGCAGATTGACTAGCGGAGGGAGCACAGATACGCAGTATTTT. The variable domain in full, completed from reference TRBV5-1 and TRBJ2-3, reads KAGVTQTPRYLIKTRGQQVTLSCSPISGHRSVSWYQQTPGQGLQFLFEYFSETQRNKGNFPGRFSGRQFSNSRSEMNVSTLELGDSALYLCASRLTSGGSTDTQYFGPGTRLTVL.

Details on this clonotype: A much larger clone lies one base from this, so it may be a read error. The chain carries TRBV27 and TRBJ2-2; D is unclear. The CDR3 consists of 15 residues. Germline CDR1 and CDR2: MNHEY and SMNVEV (reference sequence). This CDR3 reads CVSSLGLANTGELFF. The CDR3 DNA reads as TGTGTCAGCAGTTTAGGGCTGGCGAACACCGGGGAGCTGTTTTTT.

As regards this clonotype: This clone may be a read error of a much larger clone one base away. V usage is TRBV7-2 and J usage is TRBJ2-7; no firm D call. CDR1 is SGHTA and CDR2 is FQGNSA in the germline V gene. Between the trimmed V and J ends, which lost 6 bases and 3 bases, there was a span of 12 bases. The CDR3 is made up of 13 amino acids. The CDR3 nucleotides read TGTGCCAGCAGAGGCAGGACGTTCTACGAGCAGTACTTC. Protein: CASRGRTFYEQYF. The entire variable domain, with the rest obtained from reference TRBV7-2 and TRBJ2-7, is as follows: GAGVSQSPSNKVTEKGKDVELRCDPISGHTALYWYRQSLGQGLEFLIYFQGNSAPDKSGLPSDRFSAERTGGSVSTLTIQRTQQEDSAVYLCASRGRTFYEQYFGPGTRLTVT.

Worth noting for this clonotype: A read error may explain this, as a much larger clone is one base away. This chain joins TRBV20-1 and TRBJ2-3, with unresolved D. The germline V and J ends were trimmed by 7 bases and 0 bases, with 11 bases remaining between them. The CDR3 runs 13 residues. Germline lookup yields CDR1 DFQATT and CDR2 SNEGSKA (reference sequence). The CDR3 sequence: CSGSDASTDTQYF. CDR3 DNA: TGCAGTGGAAGCGACGCTAGCACAGATACGCAGTATTTT.

This clonotype was detected only a few times. V and J are TRBV15 and TRBJ2-1, with 7 nucleotides matching TRBD2. CDR1 is LNHNV, CDR2 YYDKDF, per germline (reference sequence). CDR3 length: 17 residues. V was pared by 0 bases and J by 4 bases, with 9 bases of the junction left unmatched. The CDR3 nucleotides are TGTGCCACCAGCAGAGATGGCGGGCGGGGGATATACAATGAGCAGTTCTTC. Translated, it gives CATSRDGGRGIYNEQFF.

This clonotype was counted many times. The V gene is TRBV29-1, the J gene TRBJ2-3, with D possibly TRBD2 on 7 matching bases. The CDR3 spans 13 residues. The V gene's germline CDR1 is SQVTM and CDR2 ANQGSEA. Trimming pared 2 bases from V and 3 bases from J, leaving 9 bases between. DNA of the CDR3: TGCAGCGTTGAACGGGGGGCGACAGATACGCAGTATTTT. Its protein is CSVERGATDTQYF.

As concerns this clonotype: Germline is not matched at one junction end, which may reflect a read error. The V gene is TRBV4-1, the J gene TRBJ2-3; TRBD2 matches 13 bases. In germline, CDR1 is MGHRA, CDR2 YSYEKL. This CDR3 spans 17 amino acids. CDR3 region: CASSRGTSGVSTDMQYF. The CDR3 coding sequence is TGCGCCAGCAGCCGCGGGACTAGCGGGGTGAGCACAGATATGCAGTATTTT.

The sample holds many counts of this clonotype. V and J are TRBV20-1 and TRBJ1-5; D is unresolved. The germline V gene encodes CDR1 DFQATT and CDR2 SNEGSKA (reference sequence). This CDR3 has 12 residues. V lost 2 bases and J lost 9, with 11 bases in between. The CDR3 DNA reads TGCAGTGCTAGACCCTCTACTGGGCCCCAGCATTTT. Encoded protein: CSARPSTGPQHF.

This clonotype was detected many times. The rearrangement links TRBV15 to TRBJ2-4; no reliable D call. The germline CDR1 and CDR2 sequences are LNHNV and YYDKDF (reference sequence). The V and J ends lost 0 bases and 6 bases respectively, with 3 bases between them. This CDR3 contains 12 residues. The CDR3, as DNA: TGTGCCACCAGCAGAGATCCAAACATTCAGTACTTC. Translating it yields CATSRDPNIQYF.

V gene TRBV2 combines with J gene TRBJ2-7; TRBD1 is a possible D gene (6 bases). V lost 6 bases to trimming and J lost 2 bases, with 14 bases between them. The CDR3 length is 14 residues. The germline V gene encodes CDR1 SNHLY and CDR2 FYNNEI. This CDR3 is CASRRQEKPYEQYF. The CDR3 DNA sequence: TGTGCCAGCAGGCGACAGGAGAAACCCTACGAGCAGTACTTC.

This clonotype was counted many times. The chain combines TRBV29-1 with TRBJ1-2; TRBD1 matches at 7 bases. V lost 5 bases and J lost 5; bases outside the gene matches: 5. The germline gives CDR1 SQVTM, CDR2 ANQGSEA. This CDR3 is 12 amino acids long. DNA of the CDR3: TGCAGCGTTCTCGGGACAGTTTATGGCTACACCTTC. It translates to CSVLGTVYGYTF.

This clonotype was observed at least ten times. Written as DNA, the CDR3 is TGTGCCACCAGTGACCCGCGGGACAGGCCTCACAATGAGCAGTTCTTC. This codes for CATSDPRDRPHNEQFF. This chain connects TRBV24-1 to TRBJ2-1, with TRBD1 matching over 8 bases. The junction had 9 bases not matched to a gene; V was cut back by 4 bases and J by 5 bases. The CDR3 has 16 residues. Germline V gene data show CDR1 as KGHDR and CDR2 as SFDVKD.

This clonotype was recorded many times. The chain is built from TRBV5-1 and TRBJ2-6; D gene ambiguous. Germline V lookup: CDR1 SGHRS, CDR2 YFSETQ. Trimming removed 4 bases at V and 2 bases at J, with 13 bases between. This CDR3 has 16 amino acids. The CDR3 DNA follows: TGCGCCAGCAGCCAAATATCTGCGGCTGGGGCCAACGTCCTGACTTTC. This sequence encodes CASSQISAAGANVLTF.

This clonotype has ten or more counts. J is TRBJ1-1 and V is TRBV28; possible D gene TRBD1, 5 bases. The CDR3 spans 18 residues. CDR1 and CDR2 (germline): MDHEN, SYDVKM. Trimming took off 6 bases at V and 0 bases at J, with 23 bases between the two ends. CDR3 bases: TGTGCCAGCAGCCGTCATTGGGACCCAGGGCTGTTGAACACTGAAGCTTTCTTT. Translation gives CASSRHWDPGLLNTEAFF.

Comment on this clonotype: A much bigger clone sits one base away, suggesting this may be a read error. The final CDR3 position lacks the conserved phenylalanine or tryptophan, pointing to a likely read error. This chain links TRBV12-3 or TRBV12-4 with TRBJ2-7; D is possibly TRBD1 (6 bases). The ends were cut back, 2 bases at V and 2 bases at J, with 10 bases in the middle. The CDR3 runs to 14 residues. Written as DNA, the CDR3 is TGTGCCAGCAGTTTACTTGGACAGACCTACGAGCAGTACTTA. Residues: CASSLLGQTYEQYL.

This clonotype was picked up many times. The chain joins TRBV20-1 to TRBJ2-3, with 7 bases matching TRBD1. The CDR3 has 13 residues. The V gene end was trimmed by 6 bases and the J gene end by 2 bases; junction bases not matched to a gene: 5. The V gene's germline CDR1 is DFQATT and CDR2 SNEGSKA (reference sequence). The CDR3 reads CSASGGLTDTQYF. For the CDR3, the DNA is TGCAGTGCCTCAGGGGGTCTCACAGATACGCAGTATTTT.

This clonotype was detected ten times or more. The chain carries TRBV10-1 and TRBJ2-5; D perhaps matches TRBD1 (6 bases). The CDR3 is 14 amino acids. The V end was cut by 3 bases, the J end by 2 bases, with 10 bases between. Looked up from germline, CDR1 is WNHNN and CDR2 is SYGVQD (reference sequence). DNA of the CDR3: TGCGCCAGCAGTGAAACTGGACAGCAAGAGACCCAGTACTTC. This encodes CASSETGQQETQYF.

The table lists this clonotype with many counts. The V call is TRBV15, the J call TRBJ2-7, with TRBD1 matching over 9 bases. Germline CDR1 is LNHNV and CDR2 is YYDKDF (reference sequence). The CDR3 sequence is 13 residues long. Trimming cost V 6 bases and J 7 bases; bases outside gene matches: 7. In DNA, the CDR3 is TGTGCCACCAGAGAGACAGGGGGGGGAGAGCAGTACTTC. Translation: CATRETGGGEQYF.

Remarks on this clonotype: A much more abundant neighbour one base away suggests this may be a read error. This chain links TRBV5-1 with TRBJ1-1; 7 bases agree with TRBD1. Germline-derived CDR1 and CDR2 are SGHRS and YFSETQ. This CDR3 contains 13 residues. CDR3 protein: CASSSFRGTEALF. The CDR3 DNA reads as TGCGCCAGCAGCTCGTTCAGGGGGACTGAAGCTCTCTTT.

The table lists this clonotype with many counts. This rearrangement joins TRBV27 to TRBJ2-7; the match to TRBD1 covers 7 bases. This CDR3 is built from 14 residues. Germline V gene lookup returns CDR1 MNHEY and CDR2 SMNVEV (reference sequence). V gave up 8 bases and J gave up 2 bases; unmatched junction bases: 9. The DNA of the CDR3 is TGTGCCAGCCATCCCGAAGGACAGGCCTACGAGCAGTACTTC. It translates to CASHPEGQAYEQYF.

This clonotype showed up many times. This chain's CDR3 is CATSTSGRYNEQFF. CDR3 DNA: TGCGCCACCTCGACTAGCGGGAGGTACAATGAGCAGTTCTTC. The chain recombines TRBV5-1 with TRBJ2-1; TRBD2 aligns across 13 bases. This CDR3 is 14 amino acids long. Germline-derived CDR1 and CDR2 are SGHRS and YFSETQ. V lost 9 bases and J lost 4; bases outside the gene matches: 4.

The table lists this clonotype with many counts. CDR3 nucleotide sequence: TGTGCCACCAGTGATTTTGACGAGCAGTACTTC. Translating gives CATSDFDEQYF. V is TRBV24-1 and J is TRBJ2-7; the D is unclear. The CDR3 runs 11 residues. Trimming removed 1 base at V and 5 bases at J, with 2 bases between. The V gene's germline CDR1 is KGHDR and CDR2 SFDVKD.

The table lists this clonotype with a few counts. The CDR3 reads CASSFLEDEQYF. CDR3 nucleotide sequence: TGTGCCAGCAGCTTCCTGGAGGACGAGCAGTACTTC. The J gene is TRBJ2-7, the V gene TRBV5-4; TRBD2 is a possible D gene (5 bases). The V gene's germline CDR1 is SGHNT and CDR2 YYREEE (reference sequence). Trimming took 2 bases from V and 5 from J, leaving 8 bases between them. There are 12 residues in the CDR3.

The chain employs TRBV5-4 and TRBJ2-2; no firm D call. CDR1 and CDR2 (germline): SGHNT, YYREEE (reference sequence). The CDR3 spans 16 residues. Trimming pared 4 bases from V and 7 bases from J, leaving 20 bases between. Here the CDR3 DNA reads TGTGCCAGCAGCCCGGGTGTGGGGTTCGTTAACGGGGAGCTGTTTTTT. Amino acid sequence: CASSPGVGFVNGELFF.

This clonotype was recorded at least ten times. This sequence joins TRBV12-3 or TRBV12-4 and TRBJ2-3, with TRBD2 as a possible D gene (6 bases). Between the trimmed V and J ends, which lost 2 bases and 0 bases, there was a span of 12 bases. CDR3 size: 16 residues. The CDR3 spells CASSLWGGESTDTQYF. The CDR3 coding sequence is TGTGCCAGCAGTTTATGGGGCGGGGAGAGCACAGATACGCAGTATTTT.

This clonotype was counted many times. The V call is TRBV20-1, the J call TRBJ2-1; TRBD2 agrees at 8 bases. The CDR3 contains 14 residues. The V gene's germline CDR1 is DFQATT and CDR2 SNEGSKA (reference sequence). The junction had 11 bases not matched to a gene; V was cut back by 6 bases and J by 7 bases. The CDR3 sequence: CSAPSSGNGNEQFF. For the CDR3, the DNA is TGCAGTGCCCCCAGTAGCGGGAATGGGAATGAGCAGTTCTTC.

Only a few counts were recorded for this clonotype. The chain has TRBV5-4 and TRBJ2-7, with D tentatively TRBD1 (6 bases). V dropped 3 bases and J dropped 5 bases, with 12 bases sitting between them. There are 13 residues in the CDR3. Germline CDR1 reads SGHNT; CDR2 reads YYREEE (reference sequence). The CDR3 region is CASSSQGSHEQYF. Here the CDR3 DNA reads TGTGCCAGCAGCTCTCAGGGGTCCCACGAGCAGTACTTC.

The sample holds many counts of this clonotype. This chain's CDR3 is CAISDWLVSGANVLTF. In DNA, the CDR3 is TGTGCCATCAGTGATTGGTTGGTCTCTGGGGCCAACGTCCTGACTTTC. The gene calls are TRBV10-3 and TRBJ2-6; D not certain. V gave up 3 bases and J gave up 0 bases, with 9 bases separating them. There are 16 residues in the CDR3. The germline V gene has CDR1 ENHRY and CDR2 SYGVKD.

Worth noting for this clonotype: Being one base from a much bigger clone, this may be a read error. The chain employs TRBV11-1 and TRBJ2-1; perhaps D is TRBD1 or TRBD2 (5 bases each). The CDR3 loop spans 14 amino acids. In germline, CDR1 is SGHAT, CDR2 FQDESV (reference sequence). V was trimmed by 8 bases and J by 7 bases, leaving 18 bases between them. In DNA form, the CDR3 reads TGTGCCAGCGGCGAGAACCGGGGCCTTAATGAGCAGTTCTTC. Its translation: CASGENRGLNEQFF.

This clonotype has at least ten counts. The chain couples TRBV4-2 to TRBJ2-7; D may be TRBD2 (6 bases). Germline V gives CDR1 LGHNA, CDR2 YNFKEQ. Trimming took off 1 base at V and 2 bases at J, with 21 bases between the two ends. This CDR3 is 18 amino acids long. The CDR3 nucleotides read TGTGCCAGCAGCCAAGCTGTGGCGGGACCATCCGGCCCCTACGAGCAGTACTTC. Amino acids: CASSQAVAGPSGPYEQYF.